A single sample gave rise to the 22 T cell receptor beta chains below, sequenced in a study of blood T cell repertoires in COVID-19. Sequencing was performed with immunoSEQ multiplex PCR; in TCRdb, only in-frame clones are kept and a portion is missing. The sample lists 210,000 or so clones, more than 70% seen once, with 3.5% to 5.5% in the top ten. The specimen sequenced was PBMCs or T cells enriched from blood (not recorded which). The receptors here all came from a man younger than 40 with acute COVID-19.

This rearrangement joins TRBV4-1 to TRBJ1-4; a possible D gene is TRBD1 (5 bases). Trimming shortened V by 3 bases and J by 7 bases, and 18 bases separated the two germline ends. The CDR3 length is 16 residues. Germline-derived CDR1 and CDR2 are MGHRA and YSYEKL. Here the CDR3 reads CASSQGQTVLPEKLFF. CDR3 sequence (DNA): TGCGCCAGCAGCCAGGGGCAGACAGTGCTCCCTGAAAAACTGTTTTTT.

The chain combines TRBV5-6 with TRBJ1-5; 11 bases fit TRBD1. The trim removed 4 bases at V and 1 base at J, leaving 10 bases unmatched. The germline V gene has CDR1 SGHDT and CDR2 YYEEEE. The CDR3 contains 18 residues. Here the CDR3 DNA reads TGTGCCAGCAGCACACGGGACAGGGGGTCCCGCAGCAATCAGCCCCAGCATTTT. Protein product: CASSTRDRGSRSNQPQHF.

This clone was counted between two and nine times. This chain uses TRBV5-1 with TRBJ1-1; 10 nucleotides align to TRBD1. Germline V gives CDR1 SGHRS, CDR2 YFSETQ. After removal of 0 bases from V and 1 base from J, the junction contained 3 bases not matched to a gene. The CDR3 is made up of 16 amino acids. The DNA for the CDR3 is TGCGCCAGCAGCTTGGGACAGGGGGCTAGGAACACTGAAGCTTTCTTT. Its protein product is CASSLGQGARNTEAFF.

V gene TRBV14 combines with J gene TRBJ1-5; D possibly corresponds to TRBD1 (5 bases). This CDR3 has 13 residues. Between the trimmed V and J ends, which lost 3 bases and 7 bases, there was a span of 10 bases. Germline loops: CDR1 SGHDN, CDR2 FVKESK. CDR3 bases: TGTGCCAGCAGCCAGTCGGGGGGGCAGCCCCAGCATTTT. This translates into CASSQSGGQPQHF. The variable domain in full, completed from reference TRBV14 and TRBJ1-5, reads EAGVTQFPSHSVIEKGQTVTLRCDPISGHDNLYWYRRVMGKEIKFLLHFVKESKQDESGMPNNRFLAERTGGTYSTLKVQPAELEDSGVYFCASSQSGGQPQHFGDGTRLSIL.

The chain is built from TRBV5-1 and TRBJ2-1, with 13 bases fitting TRBD2. Germline CDR1 SGHRS, CDR2 YFSETQ. Trimming took 8 bases from V and 9 from J; bases not matched to a gene: 8. This CDR3 is 14 amino acids long. CDR3 in DNA: TGCGCCAGTGGGACTAGCGGGGCCTACCGTGAGCAGTTCTTC. It encodes CASGTSGAYREQFF.

The chain carries TRBV19 and TRBJ1-4, with D hard to call. Germline loops: CDR1 LNHDA, CDR2 SQIVND (reference sequence). The ends were cut back, 8 bases at V and 0 bases at J, with 4 bases in the middle. This CDR3 spans 12 amino acids. CDR3 nucleotide sequence: TGTGCCAGTGGAGCAACTAATGAAAAACTGTTTTTT. Translating it yields CASGATNEKLFF.

The chain employs TRBV10-3 and TRBJ2-3; D is perhaps TRBD2 (5 bases). The germline V and J ends were trimmed by 5 bases and 4 bases, with 16 bases remaining between them. The germline V gene encodes CDR1 ENHRY and CDR2 SYGVKD. This CDR3 region has 15 residues. The CDR3 region is CAISWLAEAADTQYF. CDR3 in DNA: TGTGCCATCAGTTGGCTGGCGGAGGCAGCAGATACGCAGTATTTT.

The chain is built from TRBV6-1 and TRBJ1-1, with D perhaps matching TRBD1 (5 bases). V was clipped by 1 base and J by 6 bases, with 18 bases between them. Germline V gives CDR1 MNHNS, CDR2 SASEGT. The CDR3 covers 16 residues. The chain's CDR3 is CASSEGAGNILAEAFF. CDR3 bases: TGTGCCAGCAGTGAAGGGGCAGGGAATATCTTGGCTGAAGCTTTCTTT.

This clone was seen ten or more times. The J gene is TRBJ1-3, the V gene TRBV11-2; unclear D gene. V dropped 3 bases and J dropped 0 bases, with 9 bases sitting between them. Germline CDR1 and CDR2: SGHAT and FQNNGV. The CDR3 length is 15 residues. CDR3 nucleotide sequence: TGTGCCAGCAGCTTGGGAGCCATCTCTGGAAACACCATATATTTT. The encoded protein is CASSLGAISGNTIYF.

The rearrangement uses TRBV11-2 and TRBJ2-1, with D tentatively TRBD1 (5 bases). CDR1 is SGHAT and CDR2 is FQNNGV in the germline V gene. Trimming removed 0 bases from V and 0 bases from J, with 6 bases in between. The CDR3 covers 15 residues. The CDR3 DNA reads as TGTGCCAGCAGCTTAGATCAGGGCTCCTACAATGAGCAGTTCTTC. Residues: CASSLDQGSYNEQFF.

The chain uses TRBV5-1 and TRBJ2-7; D is possibly TRBD2 (6 bases). The CDR3 extends over 13 amino acids. V gave up 4 bases and J gave up 4 bases, with 12 bases separating them. Germline values: CDR1 SGHRS, CDR2 YFSETQ. The CDR3 DNA sequence: TGCGCCAGCAGCCACCGCGGAGGGTACGAGCAGTACTTC. Protein sequence: CASSHRGGYEQYF. The full variable domain, with the rest looked up from reference TRBV5-1 and TRBJ2-7, is KAGVTQTPRYLIKTRGQQVTLSCSPISGHRSVSWYQQTPGQGLQFLFEYFSETQRNKGNFPGRFSGRQFSNSRSEMNVSTLELGDSALYLCASSHRGGYEQYFGPGTRLTVT.

This chain links TRBV10-1 with TRBJ2-3; D is unclear. Germline V CDR1 and CDR2: WNHNN, SYGVQD (reference sequence). The CDR3 is 15 amino acids. V was clipped by 2 bases and J by 2 bases, with 11 bases between them. CDR3 coding DNA: TGCGCCAGCAGTGAGGGGCAGGCGATCACAGATACGCAGTATTTT. Protein: CASSEGQAITDTQYF.

The gene calls are TRBV3-1 (or the pseudogene TRBV3-2) and TRBJ1-2; D perhaps matches TRBD1 (5 bases). Looked up from germline, CDR1 is LGHDT and CDR2 is YNNKEL (reference sequence). V shed 4 bases and J shed 3 bases, with 15 bases lying between them. This CDR3 has 15 residues. The CDR3 DNA reads TGTGCCAGCAGCCGTACCGGGGGGTCTGACTATGGCTACACCTTC. It is translated as CASSRTGGSDYGYTF.

This clone was seen a handful of times. The chain joins TRBV5-1 to TRBJ1-2, with a weak D call TRBD1 (6 bases). Trimming left V 4 bases short and J 6 bases short, with 19 bases between. The CDR3 is 15 residues long. Germline-derived CDR1 and CDR2 are SGHRS and YFSETQ. CDR3 in DNA: TGCGCCAGCAGCACCCAGGACAGTTTTCAGGATGGCTACACCTTC. Translation gives CASSTQDSFQDGYTF.

V usage is TRBV6-1 and J usage is TRBJ2-1, with 7 positions matching TRBD1. The CDR3 extends over 16 amino acids. The J segment lost 1 base and the V segment lost 2 bases, leaving 5 bases of the junction unmatched. CDR1 and CDR2 from the germline V gene are MNHNS and SASEGT. CDR3 DNA: TGTGCCAGCAGTGAATTAGTGGGACAGTCCTACAATGAGCAGTTCTTC. Translation gives CASSELVGQSYNEQFF.

The chain has TRBV6-5 and TRBJ2-7, with a weak D call TRBD2 (7 bases). The V and J ends lost 7 bases and 5 bases respectively, with 12 bases between them. The germline V gene has CDR1 MNHEY and CDR2 SVGAGI. The CDR3 length is 12 residues. CDR3 nucleotide sequence: TGTGCCAGCACGTGGGGGGGCGACGAGCAGTACTTC. Translation gives CASTWGGDEQYF.

The chain joins TRBV10-3 to TRBJ2-7; possible D gene TRBD2, 7 bases. The CDR3 loop spans 15 amino acids. The V gene's germline CDR1 is ENHRY and CDR2 SYGVKD. Trimming removed 6 bases at V and 6 bases at J, with 21 bases between. Here the CDR3 DNA reads TGTGCCATCAGCCTTAGGGAGGGGGTTTTGGGCGAGCAGTACTTC. Translation: CAISLREGVLGEQYF.

This clone appeared a few times. The gene calls are TRBV12-3 or TRBV12-4 and TRBJ1-1, with unresolved D. The V and J ends lost 3 bases and 6 bases respectively, with 8 bases between them. CDR3 length: 12 amino acids. Here the CDR3 reads CASSLVGAEAFF. The CDR3 coding sequence is TGTGCCAGCAGTTTGGTCGGGGCTGAAGCTTTCTTT.

In its sample, this clone was seen once. V is TRBV5-1 and J is TRBJ2-1; TRBD2 is a possible D gene (6 bases). Deletions cut 2 bases from V and 10 bases from J, with 22 bases between. Germline CDR1 and CDR2: SGHRS and YFSETQ. The CDR3 loop spans 16 amino acids. The CDR3 here is CASSLTRTTLSLEQFF. The CDR3 coding sequence is TGCGCCAGCAGCTTAACTCGGACTACCTTATCTTTGGAGCAGTTCTTC.

The V gene is TRBV7-6, the J gene TRBJ2-2, with TRBD2 as a possible D gene (6 bases). Trimming stripped 9 bases from V and 6 bases from J, with 14 bases between. This CDR3 region has 13 residues. The V gene's germline CDR1 is SGHVS and CDR2 FNYEAQ. CDR3 region: CASTNPGAGELFF. In DNA, the CDR3 is TGTGCCAGTACAAATCCGGGGGCCGGGGAGCTGTTTTTT.

This clone was recorded a few times. The chain has TRBV19 and TRBJ1-1; D ambiguous. The CDR3 is made up of 16 amino acids. V lost 0 bases and J lost 0, with 11 bases in between. Germline CDR1 reads LNHDA; CDR2 reads SQIVND (reference sequence). In DNA, the CDR3 is TGTGCCAGTAGTATAGATCGCCGACAACTGAACACTGAAGCTTTCTTT. It translates to CASSIDRRQLNTEAFF.

The CDR3 DNA sequence: TGTGCCAGCAGTTTATTAGGGACAGGGCACGAGCAGTACTTC. Amino acids: CASSLLGTGHEQYF. The chain employs TRBV27 and TRBJ2-7; 9 nucleotides line up with TRBD1. The V gene end was trimmed by 1 base and the J gene end by 5 bases; junction bases not matched to a gene: 3. The CDR3 length is 14 residues. The germline V gene has CDR1 MNHEY and CDR2 SMNVEV (reference sequence).